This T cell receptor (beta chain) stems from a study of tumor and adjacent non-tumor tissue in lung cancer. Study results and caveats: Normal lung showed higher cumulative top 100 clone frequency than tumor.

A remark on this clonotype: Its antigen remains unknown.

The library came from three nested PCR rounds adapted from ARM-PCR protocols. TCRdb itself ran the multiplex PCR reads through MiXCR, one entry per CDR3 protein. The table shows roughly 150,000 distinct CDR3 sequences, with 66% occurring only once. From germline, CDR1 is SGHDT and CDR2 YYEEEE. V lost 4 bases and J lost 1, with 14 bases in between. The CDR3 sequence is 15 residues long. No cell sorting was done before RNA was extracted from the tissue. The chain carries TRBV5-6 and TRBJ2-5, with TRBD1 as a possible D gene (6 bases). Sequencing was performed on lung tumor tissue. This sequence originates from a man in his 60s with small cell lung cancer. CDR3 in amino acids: CASSLLGAAQETQYF. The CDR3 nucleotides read TGTGCCAGCAGCCTTTTGGGGGCAGCCCAAGAGACCCAGTACTTC.